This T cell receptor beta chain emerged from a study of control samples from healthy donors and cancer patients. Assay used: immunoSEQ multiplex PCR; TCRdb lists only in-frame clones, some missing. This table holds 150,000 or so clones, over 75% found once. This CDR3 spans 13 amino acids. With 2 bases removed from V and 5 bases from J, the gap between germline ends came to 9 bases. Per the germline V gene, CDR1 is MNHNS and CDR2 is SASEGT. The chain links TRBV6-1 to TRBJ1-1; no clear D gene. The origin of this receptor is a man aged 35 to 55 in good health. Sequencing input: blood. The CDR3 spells CASSELRQTEAFF. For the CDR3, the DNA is TGTGCCAGCAGTGAACTGAGACAAACTGAAGCTTTCTTT.